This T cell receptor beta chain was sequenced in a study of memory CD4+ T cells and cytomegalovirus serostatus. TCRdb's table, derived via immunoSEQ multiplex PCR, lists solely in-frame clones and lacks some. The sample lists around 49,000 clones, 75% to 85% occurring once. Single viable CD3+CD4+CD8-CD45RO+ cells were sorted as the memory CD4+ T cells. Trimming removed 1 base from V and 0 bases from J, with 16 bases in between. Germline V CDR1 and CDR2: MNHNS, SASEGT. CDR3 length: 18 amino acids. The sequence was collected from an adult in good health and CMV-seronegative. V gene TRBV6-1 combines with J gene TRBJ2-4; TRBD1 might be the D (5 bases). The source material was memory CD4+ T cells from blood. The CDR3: CASSEDYRSTKAKNIQYF. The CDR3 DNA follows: TGTGCCAGCAGTGAAGATTACAGGTCCACGAAAGCCAAAAACATTCAGTACTTC.